Shown below are 20 T cell receptor beta chains from a single sample sequenced in a study of cytomegalovirus exposure and HLA in healthy donors. The PCR used 60 Vbeta and 13 Jbeta primers. Profiling relied on immunoSEQ multiplex PCR, and the TCRdb table lists in-frame clones only, not all of them. The sample gives about 140,000 clones, around 79% of which show up once; around 6.3% is in the top ten. Sequencing input: PBMCs. The receptor set was obtained from a middle-aged man in good health and CMV-seropositive.

The chain joins TRBV5-6 to TRBJ2-7, with D possibly matching TRBD2 (5 bases). The CDR3 loop spans 14 amino acids. The germline V gene encodes CDR1 SGHDT and CDR2 YYEEEE. V lost 4 bases to trimming and J lost 2 bases, with 13 bases between them. The CDR3 sequence is CASSRELVTYEQYF. CDR3 nucleotide sequence: TGTGCCAGCAGCAGGGAACTAGTCACCTACGAGCAGTACTTC.

The CDR3 region has the DNA TGCGCCAGCAGCTTAATCTCGGGTCCCTCCTACGAGCAGTACTTC. As protein: CASSLISGPSYEQYF. The rearrangement uses TRBV5-1 and TRBJ2-7, with unresolved D. The length of the CDR3 is 15 residues. V lost 2 bases, J lost 0 bases, and 12 bases lay in between. Per germline, CDR1 SGHRS and CDR2 YFSETQ.

The chain links TRBV10-1 to TRBJ1-2; D possibly corresponds to TRBD1 (6 bases). There are 13 residues in the CDR3. Trimming removed 2 bases at V and 3 bases at J, with 7 bases between. Germline CDR1 WNHNN, CDR2 SYGVQD (reference sequence). The CDR3 DNA reads as TGCGCCAGCAGTGAGAGACAGGACTATGGCTACACCTTC. This sequence encodes CASSERQDYGYTF.

V gene TRBV2 combines with J gene TRBJ2-2; 10 bases line up with TRBD2. In germline, CDR1 is SNHLY, CDR2 FYNNEI. Germline trimming cut 5 bases from V and 6 bases from J; bases unmatched to any gene: 6. The CDR3 runs to 15 residues. The CDR3 sequence: CASSSSGRASGELFF. The CDR3 region has the DNA TGTGCCAGCAGTTCCAGCGGGAGGGCCTCCGGGGAGCTGTTTTTT.

The chain links TRBV5-5 to TRBJ1-1; D gene ambiguous. V dropped 0 bases and J dropped 4 bases, with 10 bases sitting between them. Germline CDR1 is SGHKS and CDR2 is YYEKEE (reference sequence). The CDR3 is made up of 14 amino acids. CDR3: CASSLAPGTTEAFF. Written as DNA, the CDR3 is TGTGCCAGCAGCTTGGCTCCAGGTACCACTGAAGCTTTCTTT.

The chain recombines TRBV27 with TRBJ1-5; D unclear. There are 14 residues in the CDR3. Germline assignment: CDR1 MNHEY and CDR2 SMNVEV (reference sequence). Deletions cut 8 bases from V and 0 bases from J, with 11 bases between. The DNA for the CDR3 is TGTGCCAGCGGACTGCCCATTAGCAATCAGCCCCAGCATTTT. Its translation is CASGLPISNQPQHF.

The chain recombines TRBV27 with TRBJ1-5; D call uncertain. CDR3 length: 13 residues. Trimming stripped 4 bases from V and 4 bases from J, with 8 bases between. The germline CDR1 and CDR2 sequences are MNHEY and SMNVEV (reference sequence). The CDR3 region has the DNA TGTGCCAGCAGTTACGGGGTTAATCAGCCCCAGCATTTT. Translated, it gives CASSYGVNQPQHF.

This chain connects TRBV9 to TRBJ2-1; D is uncertain. The CDR3 length is 15 residues. Trimming removed 3 bases from V and 0 bases from J, with 10 bases in between. Germline V lookup: CDR1 SGDLS, CDR2 YYNGEE. In DNA form, the CDR3 reads TGTGCCAGCAGCGCATGGGCAAGCTCCTACAATGAGCAGTTCTTC. Protein sequence: CASSAWASSYNEQFF.

This clone was counted only a few times. Other DNA sequences of this sample code for an identical CDR3. The V gene is TRBV11-3, the J gene TRBJ2-3; 7 nucleotides align to TRBD1. In germline, CDR1 is SGHNT, CDR2 YENEEA. This CDR3 comprises 14 residues. The V segment lost 3 bases and the J segment 6 bases; nucleotides outside the gene matches: 6. The CDR3 bases are TGTGCCAGCAGCTTGGGCAGGGGGTCGGATACGCAGTATTTT. Amino acid sequence: CASSLGRGSDTQYF.

The chain links TRBV19 to TRBJ1-1; D may be TRBD1 (6 bases). The length of the CDR3 is 14 residues. The V and J ends lost 4 bases and 5 bases respectively, with 14 bases between them. In germline, CDR1 is LNHDA, CDR2 SQIVND (reference sequence). The CDR3 region has the DNA TGTGCCAGTAGTAAACAGGGAAGAGCGACTGAAGCTTTCTTT. Its protein is CASSKQGRATEAFF.

The CDR3 coding sequence is TGCGCCAGCAGGAAGGACTTCCCCGGGGAAGCTTTCTTT. The encoded protein is CASRKDFPGEAFF. This chain joins TRBV5-1 and TRBJ1-1; D is unclear. This CDR3 is 13 amino acids long. Trimming cost V 5 bases and J 8 bases, with 16 bases left between them. CDR1 and CDR2 (germline): SGHRS, YFSETQ.

This chain connects TRBV13 to TRBJ1-2; D is undetermined. V lost 0 bases to trimming and J lost 3 bases, with 11 bases between them. From germline, CDR1 is PRHDT and CDR2 FYEKMQ (reference sequence). The length of the CDR3 is 15 residues. The CDR3 is CASSLGRAVDYGYTF. CDR3 coding DNA: TGTGCCAGCAGCTTAGGGCGGGCGGTAGACTATGGCTACACCTTC.

This rearrangement joins TRBV10-1 to TRBJ2-5; D gene uncertain. Germline V gene sequence: CDR1 WNHNN, CDR2 SYGVQD (reference sequence). CDR3 length: 9 amino acids. Trimming cost V 4 bases and J 10 bases, with 4 bases left between them. The CDR3 reads CASSAYQYF. The CDR3 DNA reads TGCGCCAGCAGTGCCTACCAGTACTTC.

The chain combines TRBV6-6 with TRBJ1-1, with 7 bases matching TRBD1. Trimming removed 2 bases from V and 3 bases from J; junction bases left unmatched: 6. The CDR3 is made up of 15 amino acids. Germline lookup yields CDR1 MNHNY and CDR2 SVGAGI (reference sequence). This CDR3 reads CASSYAGTDYTEAFF. The CDR3 bases are TGTGCCAGCAGTTACGCCGGGACAGATTACACTGAAGCTTTCTTT.

This rearrangement joins TRBV18 to TRBJ1-1; 8 nucleotides agree with TRBD1. V was clipped by 5 bases and J by 3 bases; unmatched bases: 5. There are 14 residues in the CDR3. In germline, CDR1 is KGHSH, CDR2 LQKENI. The CDR3 spells CASSRTGWDTEAFF. Here the CDR3 DNA reads TGTGCCAGCTCAAGGACAGGGTGGGACACTGAAGCTTTCTTT.

This clone was found once. The chain carries TRBV5-5 and TRBJ2-7; D call uncertain. Germline CDR1 reads SGHKS; CDR2 reads YYEKEE (reference sequence). This CDR3 comprises 15 residues. Trimming pared 0 bases from V and 3 bases from J, leaving 13 bases between. The DNA for the CDR3 is TGTGCCAGCAGCTTGGTACCAGGTCCCCGCTACGAGCAGTACTTC. Protein product: CASSLVPGPRYEQYF.

In its sample, this clone was seen a few times. This chain links TRBV2 with TRBJ1-3; D uncertain. Germline V lookup: CDR1 SNHLY, CDR2 FYNNEI. Trimming cost V 2 bases and J 4 bases, with 3 bases left between them. This CDR3 contains 12 residues. CDR3 loop: CASSERGNTIYF. In DNA, the CDR3 is TGTGCCAGCAGTGAACGGGGAAACACCATATATTTT.

CDR3 sequence reads: CAWSVMGTDGYTF. The CDR3 nucleotides are TGTGCCTGGAGTGTTATGGGGACTGATGGCTACACCTTC. V and J are TRBV30 and TRBJ1-2; a weak D match, TRBD1 (5 bases). Trimming removed 0 bases from V and 6 bases from J, with 11 bases in between. The CDR3 is made up of 13 amino acids. Per the germline V gene, CDR1 is GTSNPN and CDR2 is SVGIG (reference sequence).

V usage is TRBV7-3 and J usage is TRBJ2-7, with D possibly TRBD1 on 5 matching bases. The germline V and J ends were trimmed by 5 bases and 5 bases, with 13 bases remaining between them. The CDR3 spans 13 residues. The germline gives CDR1 SGHTA, CDR2 FQGTGA. This CDR3 is CASSLDWGDEQYF. In DNA form, the CDR3 reads TGTGCCAGCAGCCTTGATTGGGGCGACGAGCAGTACTTC.

V is TRBV30 and J is TRBJ2-1, with D possibly being TRBD2 (6 bases). CDR1 is GTSNPN and CDR2 is SVGIG in the germline V gene (reference sequence). The CDR3 runs 13 residues. The V end was cut by 2 bases, the J end by 9 bases, with 14 bases between. CDR3 in amino acids: CAWSPRERAEQFF. The DNA of the CDR3 is TGTGCCTGGAGTCCACGGGAGCGGGCTGAGCAGTTCTTC.